This T cell receptor (beta chain) was retrieved from a study of regulatory T cells in long-lasting Graves disease (dated by TCRdb to 2020 to 2022). With regard to the full study: Patients with newly diagnosed Graves' disease had been on antithyroid drugs for under 3 months. Peripheral blood TCR sequencing and RNA sequencing compared persistent Graves' disease patients with newly diagnosed Graves' disease patients. The study was registered as a clinical trial and conducted in China. A total of around 35 samples underwent TCR sequencing: some 13 from persistent and about 20 from newly diagnosed Graves' disease patients.

The library relied on multiplex PCR. The run used an Illumina HiSeq 4000. To build TCR beta libraries, CDR3 regions were amplified by Arm-PCR using iRepertoire HTBI primers. Before sequencing, the PCR products underwent gel purification. The study's processing was this. Gene usage analysis of CDR3 amino acid clonotypes used the 60 to 80 TRBV and about 13 TRBJ segments found across samples. Filtered high-quality paired reads were merged into contigs using COPE and FqMerger. Contigs were aligned with BLAST to IMGT TRBV, TRBD and TRBJ reference genes, and CDR3 was defined per IMGT. Any clonotype with a frequency above 0.1% was counted as a highly expanded clone. Repertoire diversity was measured by Shannon entropy, and V-J evenness by the Gini coefficient. A clonotype was considered public if more than one individual shared it. The public reads were run again by TCRdb, first through fastp at Q25 and then through MiXCR, and only productive beta chains were kept. CDR3 protein duplicates are merged, each entry listing the most common genes and DNA. None of the V and J calls come from the authors' own analysis; TCRdb made them. This sample lists approximately 540,000 distinct CDR3 sequences; 12% were detected once. More than 8% of the sample goes to the ten largest clones.

Ten or more counts support this clonotype. What antigen it recognizes has not been identified. Its ends do not fully match the called genes, so a read error is possible. The CDR3 runs 15 amino acids, cysteine and phenylalanine included. Only the CDR3 part of the read is kept: 45 bases, read in frame from the first base. The sample's time point label is to be understood as: newly diagnosed GD, antithyroid drugs for less than 3 months. For both TCR sequencing and RNA sequencing, RNA was extracted from PBMCs using TRIzol. The diagnosis of Graves' disease followed American Thyroid Association guidelines. Patients for the study were recruited at an endocrinology department in Xi'an, China. From each patient, 8 to 10 milliliters of peripheral blood was collected into an EDTA anticoagulant tube. Ficoll Paque Plus density gradient separation was used to isolate PBMCs, and no further T cell sorting was performed. An Agilent 2100 Bioanalyzer and agarose gel were used to assess RNA quality, and a NanoDrop 2000 was used to measure RNA concentration.

What the authors observed across the whole study: More public clonotypes were shared among persistent patients (roughly 3,000) than among newly diagnosed patients (over 900). Compared with newly diagnosed patients, patients with persistent Graves' disease had lower TCR Shannon entropy and fewer highly expanded clones, which suggests clonal expansion. The study examined only peripheral blood because the primary lesion, thyroid tissue, could not be accessed. The small sample size was acknowledged by the authors as a limitation that may reduce accuracy. TRBV28, TRBJ1-2 and TRBJ2-5 were preferentially used in persistent disease, while TRBV20-1 and TRBJ2-1 were favored in newly diagnosed disease. Sequencing and analysis were limited to the TCR beta chain.

These sequences were also reported in another study, on T cells in Graves' hyperthyroidism and ophthalmopathy. As noted in the second study: A patient counted as having stable Graves' hyperthyroidism if no progression to ophthalmopathy occurred over 18 months of follow-up. Hyperthyroidism patients were newly diagnosed, with disease duration under 2 months, and aged 18 to 65 years. Exclusion was applied to patients with uncontrolled infections, other autoimmune diseases, pregnancy or lactation. Diagnoses were established on the basis of clinical symptoms, serum thyroxine and TRAb, thyroid ultrasound, and orbital computed tomography. For the first round of RT-PCR on the TCR CDR3, the HTBI primer set was used together with the Qiagen OneStep RT-PCR kit. Blood samples also contained most of the expanded thyroid clonotypes (frequency above 0.001), which suggests that blood repertoires may reflect thyroid immune responses. Ophthalmopathy was separated from stable hyperthyroidism by a 13 V-J signature model, with 85% to 90% sensitivity and roughly 84% specificity obtained in cross-validation and 80%/75% obtained in testing. During validation, the model predicted progression to ophthalmopathy a median of approximately 6.5 months ahead of onset, with around 71% sensitivity and 72.22% specificity. A discovery cohort of roughly 100 patients, approximately 45 with Graves' ophthalmopathy and more than 55 with stable Graves' hyperthyroidism, was used to find distinguishing TCR V-J signatures. Whether ophthalmopathy could be predicted prospectively was tested in an independent validation cohort made up of 18 hyperthyroidism patients plus 17 patients who later progressed to ophthalmopathy. The approximately 98 discovery patients were randomly divided into training and test sets at a 7:3 ratio. In several Graves' hyperthyroidism patients, the study also compared T-cell repertoires from thyroid tissue with T-cell repertoires from blood. Once sampling was done, hyperthyroidism patients were given methimazole at a starting dose of 30 mg daily, whereas ophthalmopathy patients were given high-dose intravenous methylprednisolone. A second multiplex PCR round built the libraries, followed by size selection and purification. Libraries were sequenced paired-end with 100 bp reads on an Illumina HiSeq2000. SOAPnuke was used to process the raw data, throwing out any read that contained adapters or uncalled bases, had a mean Phred below 15, or lacked an exact constant-primer or identifier match. COPE v1.2.5 was used to merge the high-quality paired reads, and each unique nucleotide sequence was defined as a clonotype. MiTCR v1.1 was used to align clonotypes to the IMGT TRBV, TRBD and TRBJ reference segments. Only V-J combinations with frequency above 0.0001, covering 99.2% of repertoires, were analysed. The TCS score was defined as the ratio of F50 (clonal expansion) to E x V (chaos), calculated using BLOSUM62-based TCRdist between CDR3 peptides within each V-J. Welch's t-statistics and random forest reduced roughly 500 V-J features to roughly 13, which were used in a naive Bayes classifier (R e1071). Sample size was not statistically predetermined, and blinding of investigators to group allocation was not performed. According to the paper, TCR Vbeta CDR3 sequencing was carried out on 120 to 150 peripheral blood samples, which came from fewer than 50 ophthalmopathy, around 75 hyperthyroidism and approximately 17 progressor patients.

The rearranged segments are TRBV12-3 or TRBV12-4 and TRBJ1-1, and the D gene may be TRBD1, 6 bases matching. This TCR derives from a woman younger than 45 with Graves disease. Donor details come from another sample of the same person, matched by shared clones. The material sequenced was peripheral blood mononuclear cells (PBMCs), taken at new diagnosis, from a patient treated with antithyroid drugs. The sequence in DNA is TGTGCCAGCAGCTTAGGAAGGGGGACGAACACTGAAGCTTTCTTT. This codes for CASSLGRGTNTEAFF.